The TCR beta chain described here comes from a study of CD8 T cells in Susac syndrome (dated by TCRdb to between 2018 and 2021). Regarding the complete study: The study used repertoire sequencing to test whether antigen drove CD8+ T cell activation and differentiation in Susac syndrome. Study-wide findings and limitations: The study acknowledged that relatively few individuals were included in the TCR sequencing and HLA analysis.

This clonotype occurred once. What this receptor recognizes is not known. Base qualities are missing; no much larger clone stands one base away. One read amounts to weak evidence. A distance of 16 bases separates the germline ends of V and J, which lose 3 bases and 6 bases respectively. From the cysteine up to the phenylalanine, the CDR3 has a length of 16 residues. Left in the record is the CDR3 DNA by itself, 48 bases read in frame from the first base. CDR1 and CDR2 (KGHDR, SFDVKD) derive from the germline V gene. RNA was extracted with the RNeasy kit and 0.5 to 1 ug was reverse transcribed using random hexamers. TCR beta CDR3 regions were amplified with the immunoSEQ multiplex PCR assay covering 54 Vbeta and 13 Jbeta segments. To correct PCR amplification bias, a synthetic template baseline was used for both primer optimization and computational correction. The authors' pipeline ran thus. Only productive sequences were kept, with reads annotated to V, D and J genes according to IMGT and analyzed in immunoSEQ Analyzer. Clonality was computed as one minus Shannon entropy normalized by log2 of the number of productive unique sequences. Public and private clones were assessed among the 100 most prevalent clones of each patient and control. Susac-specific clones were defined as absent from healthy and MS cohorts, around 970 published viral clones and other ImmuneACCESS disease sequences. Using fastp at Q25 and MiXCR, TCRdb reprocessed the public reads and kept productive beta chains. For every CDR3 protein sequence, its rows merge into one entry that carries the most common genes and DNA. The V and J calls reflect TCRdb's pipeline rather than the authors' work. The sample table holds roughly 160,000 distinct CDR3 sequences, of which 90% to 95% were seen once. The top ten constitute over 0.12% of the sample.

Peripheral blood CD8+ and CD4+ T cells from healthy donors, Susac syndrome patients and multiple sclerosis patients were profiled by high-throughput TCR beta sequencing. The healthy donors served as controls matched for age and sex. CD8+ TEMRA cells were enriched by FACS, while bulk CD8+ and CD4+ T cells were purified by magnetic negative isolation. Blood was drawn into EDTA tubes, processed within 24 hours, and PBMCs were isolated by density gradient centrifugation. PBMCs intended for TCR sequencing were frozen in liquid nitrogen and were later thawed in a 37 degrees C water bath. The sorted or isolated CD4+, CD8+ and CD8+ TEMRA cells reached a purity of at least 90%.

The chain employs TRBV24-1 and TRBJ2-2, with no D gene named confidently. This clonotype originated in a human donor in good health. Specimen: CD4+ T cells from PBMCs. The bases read TGTGCCACCAGTGATCGCGGAGCCAGAGGCCCCGGGGAGCTGTTTTTT. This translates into CATSDRGARGPGELFF.